These T cell receptor beta chains were read from a single sample in a study of cytomegalovirus exposure and HLA in healthy donors. This table comes from immunoSEQ multiplex PCR, and its TCRdb copy is limited to in-frame clones, with some not included. The sample features roughly 140,000 clones, with less than 3.5% in its top ten. The material sequenced was PBMCs. The receptor source for this set is a middle-aged man in good health and CMV-seronegative. Both conserved end residues are part of each CDR3. The D gene is left open where the match is weak.

D	V	J	DNA	CDR3
TRBD1	TRBV7-2	TRBJ1-5	TGTGCCAGCACGACAGGGGAAACCAATCAGCCCCAGCATTTT	CASTTGETNQPQHF
-	TRBV7-2	TRBJ2-2	TGTGCCAGCAGCCTTAACACCGGGGAGCTGTTTTTT	CASSLNTGELFF
TRBD1	TRBV6-5	TRBJ2-7	TGTGCCAGCAGTTCCCCGGGACAGGCCTCCTACGAGCAGTACTTC	CASSSPGQASYEQYF
TRBD1	TRBV7-2	TRBJ2-2	TGTGCCAGCACCCTACGACAGGGTAACACCGGGGAGCTGTTTTTT	CASTLRQGNTGELFF
-	TRBV29-1	TRBJ1-1	TGCAGCCCTTGGGGTGGAGGGGCCAAGAACACTGAAGCTTTCTTT	CSPWGGGAKNTEAFF
-	TRBV11-2	TRBJ2-2	TGTGCCAGCAGCCCGGGCGGGGCCGGGGAGCTGTTTTTT	CASSPGGAGELFF
-	TRBV5-4	TRBJ2-2	TGTGCCAGCAGCTTGGCCCAGGGGCAGGGGAACACCGGGGAGCTGTTTTTT	CASSLAQGQGNTGELFF
-	TRBV18	TRBJ1-1	TGTGCCAGCTCACCCTCACAGACCACTGAAGCTTTCTTT	CASSPSQTTEAFF
-	TRBV11-1	TRBJ2-7	TGTGCCAGCAGCTTAGCCGGACAGCCTTCCTACGAGCAGTACTTC	CASSLAGQPSYEQYF
-	TRBV27	TRBJ2-2	TGTGCCAGCAGTTTAGAACCGACAGTCCCCGGGGAGCTGTTTTTT	CASSLEPTVPGELFF
-	TRBV29-1	TRBJ1-2	TGCAGCGTTGAGTCGGGGGGCTACGTCTATGGCTACACCTTC	CSVESGGYVYGYTF
-	TRBV7-9	TRBJ1-6	TGTGCCAGCAGCTTAAGCAAGGCAGGACTTGGGGGGTCCCTCCACTTT	CASSLSKAGLGGSLHF
-	TRBV4-2	TRBJ2-3	TGTGCCAGCAGCCAAGTGGGTAGCGGAGGGACAGATACGCAGTATTTT	CASSQVGSGGTDTQYF
-	TRBV7-3	TRBJ1-2	TGTGCCAGCAGCCCTTCGGCAGGGCGAGGCTACACCTTC	CASSPSAGRGYTF
-	TRBV4-1	TRBJ2-4	TGCGCCAGCAGCCAAGGAGGGTCCGTGAACATTCAGTACTTC	CASSQGGSVNIQYF
-	TRBV5-4	TRBJ2-3	TGTGCCAGCAGCGCGGGGGCGTACACAGATACGCAGTATTTT	CASSAGAYTDTQYF
-	TRBV2	TRBJ2-3	TGTGCCAGCATGATCAGGGGCACAGATACGCAGTATTTT	CASMIRGTDTQYF
-	TRBV11-2	TRBJ2-7	TGTGCCAGCAGCAAAGGTCAGGCGGCAGGGGCCTACGAGCAGTACTTC	CASSKGQAAGAYEQYF
-	TRBV7-2	TRBJ1-2	TGTGCCAGCAGCCGGCGTGTGGGGCCTAACTATGGCTACACCTTC	CASSRRVGPNYGYTF
-	TRBV18	TRBJ1-6	TGTGCCAGCTCACCATCCGCAGTAAGGGGAAACTCACCCCTCCACTTT	CASSPSAVRGNSPLHF
TRBD1	TRBV7-2	TRBJ2-1	TGTGCCAGCAGCTTCGGGACAGAGGTCAATGAGCAGTTCTTC	CASSFGTEVNEQFF
TRBD2	TRBV19	TRBJ2-5	TGTGCCTCCCAGGGTAACGAGCGGGGGGGCCAAGAGACCCAGTACTTC	CASQGNERGGQETQYF
TRBD2	TRBV7-2	TRBJ2-3	TGTGCCAGCAGCCCTTATACGGGGGGGGGCACAGATACGCAGTATTTT	CASSPYTGGGTDTQYF
TRBD1	TRBV6-6	TRBJ1-3	TGTGCCAGCAGTTTCGACAGGGCGGTCTCTGGAAACACCATATATTTT	CASSFDRAVSGNTIYF
TRBD2	TRBV7-9	TRBJ2-1	TGTGCCAGCAGCTTTGGGGGGGGTGAGCAGTTCTTC	CASSFGGGEQFF
-	TRBV9	TRBJ2-5	TGTGCCAGCAGCGTAGCTGGGCGATTACAAGAGACCCAGTACTTC	CASSVAGRLQETQYF
TRBD2	TRBV5-1	TRBJ2-3	TGCGCCAGCAGCCTATACGGGGCGGGGGGCACAGATACGCAGTATTTT	CASSLYGAGGTDTQYF
-	TRBV19	TRBJ1-1	TGTGCCAGTAGTATACAGGTCCCGAACACTGAAGCTTTCTTT	CASSIQVPNTEAFF
TRBD1	TRBV4-2	TRBJ1-2	TGTGCCAGCGGACAGGGTCTTGGTGGCTACACCTTC	CASGQGLGGYTF
-	TRBV5-6	TRBJ2-7	TGTGCCAGCAGCCCTGGACGGGGCTACGAGCAGTACTTC	CASSPGRGYEQYF
TRBD2	TRBV7-2	TRBJ2-7	TGTGCCAGCAGCCCCCGGCTAGCGGGGGGTTACGAGCAGTACTTC	CASSPRLAGGYEQYF
TRBD2	TRBV5-1	TRBJ2-3	TGCGCCAGCAGCTTGACTAGCGGGGGCACAGATACGCAGTATTTT	CASSLTSGGTDTQYF
-	TRBV6-5	TRBJ2-7	TGTGCCAGCAGACAATCCTTGGGAGGGGGGCGAGAGCAGTACTTC	CASRQSLGGGREQYF
-	TRBV14	TRBJ1-5	TGTGCCAGCAGCCAAACGGGGGGGGATCAGCCCCAGCATTTT	CASSQTGGDQPQHF
TRBD1	TRBV7-8	TRBJ2-7	TGTGCCAGCAGCTTAGGGACAGGCTTCTACGAGCAGTACTTC	CASSLGTGFYEQYF
TRBD1	TRBV6-1	TRBJ2-7	TGTGCCAGCAGTGAAGACAGGGGCAACCCGAACGAGCAGTACTTC	CASSEDRGNPNEQYF
-	TRBV18	TRBJ2-3	TGTGCCAGCTCACCACCGAATGCCAGGGGAGTACTGGCCACAGATACGCAGTATTTT	CASSPPNARGVLATDTQYF
-	TRBV7-2	TRBJ1-2	TGTGCCAGCAGCTACGATTTCAGGGGAAGTGCCTATGGCTACACCTTC	CASSYDFRGSAYGYTF
TRBD2	TRBV27	TRBJ2-7	TGTGCCAGCAGCTTAGCGGGGGGACCCACCTACGAGCAGTACTTC	CASSLAGGPTYEQYF
TRBD1	TRBV10-1	TRBJ2-7	TGCGCCAGCAATGACAGGGATCGCTCCTACGAGCAGTACTTC	CASNDRDRSYEQYF
-	TRBV7-9	TRBJ2-1	TGTGCCAGCAGCTTATCGACAGGTCTCAAGGATGAGCAGTTCTTC	CASSLSTGLKDEQFF
TRBD2	TRBV6-1	TRBJ2-1	TGTGCCAGCAGTGTAGCGGCTAGCGGGGGGGCTTACGAGCAGTTCTTC	CASSVAASGGAYEQFF
-	TRBV9	TRBJ2-7	TGTGCCAGCAGCCCGTCCGGGAGCTACGAGCAGTACTTC	CASSPSGSYEQYF
-	TRBV7-2	TRBJ1-5	TGTGCCAGCAGCTCCAACGCCGGGCAGCCCCAGCATTTT	CASSSNAGQPQHF
-	TRBV10-3	TRBJ1-3	TGTGCCATCAGTGATCGGCCGGGGGAAGGAAACACCATATATTTT	CAISDRPGEGNTIYF
TRBD1	TRBV5-4	TRBJ2-7	TGTGCCAGCAGCTGGGCGCGACAGGGTTCCTACGAGCAGTACTTC	CASSWARQGSYEQYF
-	TRBV4-1	TRBJ1-1	TGCGCCAGCAGCCAAGATCGGGTGAGGAAAGCTTTCTTT	CASSQDRVRKAFF
TRBD1	TRBV18	TRBJ1-2	TGTGCCAGCTCACCACCGGGACAGTCCTATGGCTACACCTTC	CASSPPGQSYGYTF
-	TRBV2	TRBJ1-5	TGTGCCAGCAGTGGGGTGGGGAGAGGGCAGCCCCAGCATTTT	CASSGVGRGQPQHF
-	TRBV7-2	TRBJ1-2	TGTGCCAGCAGCGCTCTACAGTTAAACTATGGCTACACCTTC	CASSALQLNYGYTF
TRBD1	TRBV6-1	TRBJ2-1	TGTGCCAGCAGGACACAGGGGGCCGTCTACAATGAGCAGTTCTTC	CASRTQGAVYNEQFF